These T cell receptor beta chains were read from a single sample in a study of blood T cell repertoires in COVID-19. Profiled with immunoSEQ multiplex PCR; TCRdb holds only in-frame clones, not every one. Here the sample spans about 90,000 clones, 65% to 90% being singletons. Sequenced material: peripheral blood. The receptors here all came from a man at least 80 years old with acute or convalescent COVID-19. Each CDR3 is given with its conserved first and last residue. The D gene is left open where the match is weak. Size is stated for part of the rows, as once, few or many counts, or as a class when the clone is expanded.

TRBJ1-2	.	.	TRBV5-6	TGTGCCAGCAGCTTTGGTCGCGGGGCCATAGGCTACACCTTC	CASSFGRGAIGYTF
TRBJ2-1	.	TRBD2	TRBV7-3	TGTGCCAGCAGCTTAACGGCGGGAGGGAGTCGGGAGCAGTTCTTC	CASSLTAGGSREQFF
TRBJ1-2	many	TRBD1	TRBV6-1	TGTGCCAGCAGTGAAGATGGGACAGCTTATGGCTACACCTTC	CASSEDGTAYGYTF
TRBJ2-3	.	.	TRBV7-3	TGTGCCAGCAGCTTAAGAGGGCCAGACACAGATACGCAGTATTTT	CASSLRGPDTDTQYF
TRBJ1-6	.	TRBD1	TRBV6-6	TGTGCCAGCTCCGAAGCAGGGGGCCGGAATTCACCCCTCCACTTT	CASSEAGGRNSPLHF
TRBJ2-1	few	TRBD2	TRBV5-4	TGTGCCAGCAGCTTGGCGGGACTAGCGGGAGGGGGTGAGCAGTTCTTC	CASSLAGLAGGGEQFF
TRBJ2-1	.	TRBD1	TRBV5-1	TGCGCCAGCAGCTACCAGACAGGGGAGCAGTTCTTC	CASSYQTGEQFF
TRBJ2-5	.	.	TRBV21-1	TGTGCCAGCCTCAGCGGGAGAGGGGAGACCCAGTACTTC	CASLSGRGETQYF
TRBJ1-5	few	TRBD1	TRBV6-6	TGTGCCAGCAGTTACCCCCGAGGGGGCGTTCAGCCCCAGCATTTT	CASSYPRGGVQPQHF
TRBJ1-3	.	TRBD1	TRBV3-1/TRBV3-2	TGTGCCAGCAGCTCCGGGACAGGGGGTCGAAACACCATATATTTT	CASSSGTGGRNTIYF
TRBJ1-3	.	.	TRBV4-2	TGTGCCAGCAGCCAAGAGACAGACGTATCTGGAAACACCATATATTTT	CASSQETDVSGNTIYF
TRBJ2-2	.	.	TRBV6-1	TGTGCCAGCAGTGAAGGGTGGGCAGCGAACACCGGGGAGCTGTTTTTT	CASSEGWAANTGELFF
TRBJ1-4	.	.	TRBV20-1	TGCAGTGCTAGAGACACTGAGGAACTGTTTTTT	CSARDTEELFF
TRBJ1-2	.	.	TRBV7-2	TGTGCCAGCAGCCCCCTGGGGGGTGATGGCTACACCTTC	CASSPLGGDGYTF
TRBJ1-2	.	.	TRBV7-8	TGTGCCAGCAGCGAGAACAGGGCGGCAAGGGGCTACACCTTC	CASSENRAARGYTF
TRBJ1-2	.	TRBD1	TRBV6-5	TGTGCCAGCAGCCAGACAGGGGGGAACTATGGCTACACCTTC	CASSQTGGNYGYTF
TRBJ2-7	.	TRBD1	TRBV11-2	TGTGCCAGCAGCTTAGATCGTAGGCAGGGGGATTACTACGAGCAGTACTTC	CASSLDRRQGDYYEQYF
TRBJ2-3	.	TRBD1	TRBV7-2	TGTGCCAGCAGCTTAGGAGGACAGGGGGCAGGGGATACGCAGTATTTT	CASSLGGQGAGDTQYF
TRBJ1-4	few	.	TRBV19	TGTGCCAGTAGCTCCGGGATAAATGAAAAACTGTTTTTT	CASSSGINEKLFF
TRBJ1-2	.	.	TRBV6-5	TGTGCCAGCAGTAGACACACAGGCTCTAACTATGGCTACACCTTC	CASSRHTGSNYGYTF
TRBJ2-7	.	TRBD1	TRBV7-2	TGTGCCAGCAGCCACGGACAGGGGAGGACCTACGAGCAGTACTTC	CASSHGQGRTYEQYF
TRBJ2-7	.	TRBD1	TRBV6-5	TGTGCCAGCAGACAAACCGGGACAGGGGGCGAGCAGTACTTC	CASRQTGTGGEQYF
TRBJ2-3	.	TRBD2	TRBV18	TGTGCCAGCTCACCAGTGACTAGCGGCACAGATACGCAGTATTTT	CASSPVTSGTDTQYF
TRBJ2-2	.	.	TRBV5-5	TGTGCCAGCAGCTTGGAGCTTTTGAAGACCGGGGAGCTGTTTTTT	CASSLELLKTGELFF
TRBJ2-7	.	TRBD2	TRBV7-2	TGTGCCAGCAGCTTGACCCGACTAGCGGGGGAGCAGTACTTC	CASSLTRLAGEQYF
TRBJ2-3	.	TRBD1	TRBV5-1	TGCGCCAGCAGCCGGGACAGGGAGGATACGCAGTATTTT	CASSRDREDTQYF
TRBJ2-1	.	TRBD2	TRBV5-1	TGCGCCAGCAGCCGGAGCGGGAGGGCCTACAATGAGCAGTTCTTC	CASSRSGRAYNEQFF
TRBJ2-7	few	TRBD2	TRBV19	TGTGCCAGTCCCTCTATGAAGGGGGTAGCGGGATTAAGAACCCACGAGCAGTACTTC	CASPSMKGVAGLRTHEQYF
TRBJ2-2	.	TRBD2	TRBV5-6	TGTGCCAGCAGCTTAGCGGGAGGCCACCTTCGGACCGGGGAGCTGTTTTTT	CASSLAGGHLRTGELFF
TRBJ2-2	.	.	TRBV9	TGTGCCAGCAGCGTAGCAACAGAGAACACCGGGGAGCTGTTTTTT	CASSVATENTGELFF